This T cell receptor beta chain was recorded in a study of T cells in Graves' hyperthyroidism and ophthalmopathy. The wider study: Peripheral blood specimens were obtained at initial diagnosis, prior to any treatment.

The CDR3 is made up of 13 amino acids. V lost 3 bases to trimming and J lost 0 bases, with 5 bases between them. This clonotype was detected only a few times. Its antigen is still unknown. Whole-study results and caveats: Model output signaled ophthalmopathy a median roughly six months ahead of onset.

From RNA transcripts, TCR beta CDR3 regions were amplified. Researchers ran a first-round RT-PCR on the TCR CDR3 using the HTBI primer set. TCRdb itself ran the multiplex PCR reads through MiXCR, one entry per CDR3 protein. The data show hundreds of thousands of distinct CDR3 sequences, 20% to 25% seen once. The receptor's source is a man aged 25 to 45 with Graves' ophthalmopathy. The sequencing sample was made of blood. This chain uses TRBV12-3 or TRBV12-4 with TRBJ1-2; no reliable D call. The CDR3 sequence: CASSFTPNYGYTF. Here the CDR3 DNA reads TGTGCCAGCAGTTTTACACCTAACTATGGCTACACCTTC.